The clone carrying this T cell receptor beta chain was detected many times. The antigen is undetermined. This entry comes from a study of T-cell reconstitution after alpha-beta-depleted transplantation in children. Findings of the study overall: At day 60, the high TCRbeta diversity found in some patients originated from recipient T cells and thymic progenitors that had survived.

CDR3 length: 15 amino acids. With 2 bases clipped from V and 4 bases from J, the junction kept 6 bases outside the gene matches. Germline CDR1 reads MNHEY; CDR2 reads SVGAGI. A library of TCRbeta sequences, prepared with unique molecular identifiers, was generated. TCRdb ran MiXCR on the PCR reads and lists one entry per CDR3 protein. The sample lists about 97,000 distinct CDR3 sequences, 4.5% to 7.5% seen once, with around 5.6% in the top ten. V and J are TRBV6-5 and TRBJ1-1, with 8 nucleotides matching TRBD1. The sequence was collected from a female patient aged 2-10 years who had a stem cell transplant for Fanconi anemia, so the T cells may come from the graft donor. This specimen consisted of PBMCs, mostly from graft donor cells, obtained 60 days after TCRalphabeta/CD19-depleted stem cell transplant. The CDR3 here is CASSYILDRATEAFF. CDR3 bases: TGTGCCAGCAGTTACATATTGGACAGGGCCACTGAAGCTTTCTTT.